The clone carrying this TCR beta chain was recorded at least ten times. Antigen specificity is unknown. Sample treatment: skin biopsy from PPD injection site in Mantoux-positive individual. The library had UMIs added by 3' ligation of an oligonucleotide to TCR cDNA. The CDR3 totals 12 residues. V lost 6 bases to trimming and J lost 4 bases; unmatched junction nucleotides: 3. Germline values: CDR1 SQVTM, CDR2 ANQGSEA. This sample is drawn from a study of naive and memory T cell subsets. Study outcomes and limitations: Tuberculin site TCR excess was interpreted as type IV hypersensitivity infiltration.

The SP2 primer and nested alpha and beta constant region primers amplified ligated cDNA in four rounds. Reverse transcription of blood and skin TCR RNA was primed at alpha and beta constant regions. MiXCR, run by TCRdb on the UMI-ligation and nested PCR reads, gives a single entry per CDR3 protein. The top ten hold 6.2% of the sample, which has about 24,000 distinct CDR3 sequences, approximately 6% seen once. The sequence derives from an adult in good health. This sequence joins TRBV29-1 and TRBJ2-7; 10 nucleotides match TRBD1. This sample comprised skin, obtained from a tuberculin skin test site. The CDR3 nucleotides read TGCAGCGTCAGGACAGGGGGTTACGAGCAGTACTTC. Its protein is CSVRTGGYEQYF.